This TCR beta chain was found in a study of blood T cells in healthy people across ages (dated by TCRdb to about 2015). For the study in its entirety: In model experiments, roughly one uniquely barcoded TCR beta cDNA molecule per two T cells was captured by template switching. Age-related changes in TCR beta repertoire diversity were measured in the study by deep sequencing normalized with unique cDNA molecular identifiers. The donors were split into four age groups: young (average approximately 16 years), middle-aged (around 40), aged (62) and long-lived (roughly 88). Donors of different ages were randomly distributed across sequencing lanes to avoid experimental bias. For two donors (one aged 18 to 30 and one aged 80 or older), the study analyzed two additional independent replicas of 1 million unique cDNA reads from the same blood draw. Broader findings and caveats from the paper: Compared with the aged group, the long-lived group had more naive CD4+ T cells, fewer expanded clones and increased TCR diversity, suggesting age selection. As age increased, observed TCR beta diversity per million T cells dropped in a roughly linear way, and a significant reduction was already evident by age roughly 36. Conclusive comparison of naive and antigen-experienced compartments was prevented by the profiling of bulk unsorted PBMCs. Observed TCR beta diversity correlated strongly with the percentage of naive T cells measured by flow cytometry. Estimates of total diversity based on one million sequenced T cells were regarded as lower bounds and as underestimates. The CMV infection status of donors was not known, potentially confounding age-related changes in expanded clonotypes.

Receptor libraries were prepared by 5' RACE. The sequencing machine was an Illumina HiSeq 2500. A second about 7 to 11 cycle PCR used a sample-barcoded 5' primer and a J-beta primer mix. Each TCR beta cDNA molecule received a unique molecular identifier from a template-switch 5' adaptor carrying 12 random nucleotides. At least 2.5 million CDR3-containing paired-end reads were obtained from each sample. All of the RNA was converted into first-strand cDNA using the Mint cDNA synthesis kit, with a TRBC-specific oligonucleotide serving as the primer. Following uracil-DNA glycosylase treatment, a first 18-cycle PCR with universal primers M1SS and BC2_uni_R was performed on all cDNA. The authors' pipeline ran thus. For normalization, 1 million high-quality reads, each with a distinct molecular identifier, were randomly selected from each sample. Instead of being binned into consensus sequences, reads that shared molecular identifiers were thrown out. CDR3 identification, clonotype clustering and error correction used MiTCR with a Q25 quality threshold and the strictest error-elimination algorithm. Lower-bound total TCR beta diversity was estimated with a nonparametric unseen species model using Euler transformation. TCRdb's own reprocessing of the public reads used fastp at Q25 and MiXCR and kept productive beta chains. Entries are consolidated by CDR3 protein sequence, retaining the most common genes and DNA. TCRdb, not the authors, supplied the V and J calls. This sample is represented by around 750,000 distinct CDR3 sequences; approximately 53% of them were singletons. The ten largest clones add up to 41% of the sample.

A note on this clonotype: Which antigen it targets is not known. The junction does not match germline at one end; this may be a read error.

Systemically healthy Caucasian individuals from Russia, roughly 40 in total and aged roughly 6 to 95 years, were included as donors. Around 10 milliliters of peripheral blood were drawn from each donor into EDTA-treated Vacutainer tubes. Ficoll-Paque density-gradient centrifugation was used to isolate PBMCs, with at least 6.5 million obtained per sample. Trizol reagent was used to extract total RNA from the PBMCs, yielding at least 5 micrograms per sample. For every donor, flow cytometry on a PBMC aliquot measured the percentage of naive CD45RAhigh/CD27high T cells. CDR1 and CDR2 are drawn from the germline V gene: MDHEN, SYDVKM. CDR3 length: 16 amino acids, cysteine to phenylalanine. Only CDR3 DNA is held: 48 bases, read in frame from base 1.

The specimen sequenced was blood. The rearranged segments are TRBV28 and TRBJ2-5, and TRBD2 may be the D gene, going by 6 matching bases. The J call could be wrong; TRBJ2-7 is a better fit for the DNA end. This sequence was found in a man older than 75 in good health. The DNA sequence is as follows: TGTGCCGGCAGCTCAAGCCGACTAGAATTCTCCTACGAGCAGTACTTC. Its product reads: CAGSSSRLEFSYEQYF.